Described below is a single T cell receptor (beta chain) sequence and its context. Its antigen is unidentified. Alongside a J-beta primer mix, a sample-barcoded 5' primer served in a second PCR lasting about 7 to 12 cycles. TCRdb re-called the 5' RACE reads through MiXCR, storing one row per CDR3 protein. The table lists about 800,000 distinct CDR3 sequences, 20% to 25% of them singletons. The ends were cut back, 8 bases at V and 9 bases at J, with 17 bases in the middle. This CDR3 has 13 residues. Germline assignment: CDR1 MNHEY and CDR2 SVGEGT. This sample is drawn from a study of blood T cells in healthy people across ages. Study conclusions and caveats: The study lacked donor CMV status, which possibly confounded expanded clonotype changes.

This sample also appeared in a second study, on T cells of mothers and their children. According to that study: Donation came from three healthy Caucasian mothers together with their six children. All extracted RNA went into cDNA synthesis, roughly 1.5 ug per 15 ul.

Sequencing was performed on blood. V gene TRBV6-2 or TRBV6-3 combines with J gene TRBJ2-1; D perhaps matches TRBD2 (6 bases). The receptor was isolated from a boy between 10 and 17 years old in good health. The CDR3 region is CASGREEGSEQFF. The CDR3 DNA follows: TGTGCCAGCGGCCGAGAGGAGGGGAGTGAGCAGTTCTTC.